The 20 T cell receptor beta chains below come from one sample, sequenced in a study of Ad26.COV2.S vaccination and SARS-CoV-2 variants. Treatment indicated: about 20 received Ad26.COV2.S at low or high dose, single or two shots; roughly 5 received placebo; per-sample allocation not given. Vaccine and placebo recipients were sampled on day 63 after the first injection. The assay was immunoSEQ multiplex PCR, and TCRdb's table has in-frame clones only and misses some. The repertoire consists of some 270,000 clones, with around 85% occurring once and the leading ten covering less than 3.5%. The sequencing here drew on peripheral blood, taken in a trial of Ad26.COV2.S vaccine versus placebo. The receptor source for this set is a person aged 18-60 years who received the Ad26.COV2.S COVID-19 vaccine or a placebo.

This clone was detected only a few times. V gene TRBV19 combines with J gene TRBJ1-5; D not resolved. With 3 bases removed from V and 2 bases from J, the gap between germline ends came to 11 bases. The germline V gene has CDR1 LNHDA and CDR2 SQIVND (reference sequence). The CDR3 sequence is 15 residues long. The DNA of the CDR3 is TGTGCCAGTAGTATGGTCGAGCGTCGCAATCAGCCCCAGCATTTT. Amino acid sequence: CASSMVERRNQPQHF.

The chain carries TRBV6-5 and TRBJ2-3; D gene uncertain. The CDR3 length is 13 residues. Germline CDR1 and CDR2: MNHEY and SVGAGI. V was clipped by 7 bases and J by 9 bases, with 17 bases between them. The DNA for the CDR3 is TGTGCCAGCACTGGGGAAGGACGTGGGACGCAGTATTTT. It encodes CASTGEGRGTQYF.

The chain uses TRBV5-5 and TRBJ2-3, with D possibly TRBD1 on 7 matching bases. Germline V gene data show CDR1 as SGHKS and CDR2 as YYEKEE (reference sequence). V lost 4 bases, J lost 3 bases, and 18 bases lay in between. This CDR3 has 16 amino acids. CDR3 DNA sequence: TGTGCCAGCAGCCCCCTCCTCAGGGGGGCAACAGATACGCAGTATTTT. Its protein is CASSPLLRGATDTQYF. Looking up the rest from reference TRBV5-5 and TRBJ2-3 gives the full variable domain: DAGVTQSPTHLIKTRGQQVTLRCSPISGHKSVSWYQQVLGQGPQFIFQYYEKEERGRGNFPDRFSARQFPNYSSELNVNALLLGDSALYLCASSPLLRGATDTQYFGPGTRLTVL.

Regarding this clone: This CDR3 is also generated by other DNA sequences in the sample. This chain uses TRBV5-1 with TRBJ2-2; D remains ambiguous. V lost 1 base to trimming and J lost 2 bases, with 6 bases between them. The germline V gene has CDR1 SGHRS and CDR2 YFSETQ. The CDR3 spans 14 residues. CDR3 nucleotides: TGCGCCAGCAGCTTGTGGGGTAACACCGGGGAGCTGTTTTTT. Amino acids: CASSLWGNTGELFF. Combining the CDR3 with reference TRBV5-1 and TRBJ2-2 gives the whole variable domain KAGVTQTPRYLIKTRGQQVTLSCSPISGHRSVSWYQQTPGQGLQFLFEYFSETQRNKGNFPGRFSGRQFSNSRSEMNVSTLELGDSALYLCASSLWGNTGELFFGEGSRLTVL.

The rearrangement uses TRBV11-2 and TRBJ1-3; D uncertain. CDR1 is SGHAT, CDR2 FQNNGV, per germline. Trimming removed 4 bases from V and 1 base from J, with 17 bases in between. The CDR3 extends over 17 amino acids. CDR3 region: CASSSTMWTASGNTIYF. The CDR3 region has the DNA TGTGCCAGCAGCTCGACTATGTGGACGGCTTCTGGAAACACCATATATTTT.

The chain links TRBV2 to TRBJ2-7; TRBD1 agrees at 7 bases. This CDR3 contains 14 residues. After removal of 2 bases from V and 2 bases from J, the junction contained 3 bases not matched to a gene. The germline V gene encodes CDR1 SNHLY and CDR2 FYNNEI. CDR3 protein: CASSEQGDTYEQYV. The CDR3 DNA is TGTGCCAGCAGTGAACAGGGGGATACCTACGAGCAGTACGTC.

This clone turned up a few times. The rearrangement uses TRBV6-2 or TRBV6-3 and TRBJ2-7, with D possibly TRBD2 on 6 matching bases. The CDR3 runs 13 residues. The germline V gene encodes CDR1 MNHEY and CDR2 SVGEGT. V lost 4 bases and J lost 5, with 12 bases in between. The CDR3 sequence: CASSFRELNEQYV. As DNA, the CDR3 is TGTGCCAGCAGTTTCCGGGAGCTGAACGAGCAGTACGTC.

The chain carries TRBV5-4 and TRBJ2-1; 8 bases are shared with TRBD2. The V segment lost 4 bases and the J segment 2 bases; nucleotides outside the gene matches: 8. Germline loops: CDR1 SGHNT, CDR2 YYREEE (reference sequence). The CDR3 runs to 16 residues. Here the CDR3 DNA reads TGTGCCAGCAGCATATCCGGGGGGGGCCCCTACAATGAGCAGTTCTTC. Amino acids: CASSISGGGPYNEQFF.

This clone was recorded only once. This sequence joins TRBV14 and TRBJ2-2, with no clear D. Deletions cut 4 bases from V and 0 bases from J, with 9 bases between. This CDR3 has 15 amino acids. Germline V gene lookup returns CDR1 SGHDN and CDR2 FVKESK. The CDR3 region is CASSRPGTNTGELFF. CDR3 in DNA: TGTGCCAGCAGCCGCCCCGGAACGAACACCGGGGAGCTGTTTTTT. Complete variable domain (other parts from reference TRBV14 and TRBJ2-2): EAGVTQFPSHSVIEKGQTVTLRCDPISGHDNLYWYRRVMGKEIKFLLHFVKESKQDESGMPNNRFLAERTGGTYSTLKVQPAELEDSGVYFCASSRPGTNTGELFFGEGSRLTVL.

The V and J genes are TRBV2 and TRBJ2-3; possible D gene TRBD2, 5 bases. V was pared by 8 bases and J by 0 bases, with 9 bases between. This CDR3 contains 13 residues. Germline CDR1 SNHLY, CDR2 FYNNEI. The CDR3 sequence is CASAGPSTDTQYF. For the CDR3, the DNA is TGTGCCAGCGCGGGTCCTAGCACAGATACGCAGTATTTT.

This rearrangement joins TRBV9 to TRBJ2-4; 8 bases fit TRBD2. The CDR3 runs to 15 residues. The J segment lost 7 bases and the V segment lost 3 bases, leaving 9 bases of the junction unmatched. The germline V gene encodes CDR1 SGDLS and CDR2 YYNGEE. The CDR3: CASSGERGGRNIQYF. CDR3 in DNA: TGTGCCAGCAGCGGAGAACGGGGGGGCCGGAACATTCAGTACTTC.

This clone was detected a few times. The chain joins TRBV7-2 to TRBJ2-7; possibly TRBD2 for D (6 bases). V lost 5 bases and J lost 5, with 19 bases in between. Germline assignment: CDR1 SGHTA and CDR2 FQGNSA. The CDR3 is 15 amino acids. This CDR3 reads CASSRGDGRRDEQYV. The DNA of the CDR3 is TGTGCCAGCAGCCGCGGGGACGGACGAAGGGACGAGCAGTACGTC.

This chain uses TRBV6-2 or TRBV6-3 with TRBJ1-2; D may be TRBD1 (6 bases). V was pared by 4 bases and J by 4 bases, with 10 bases between. From germline, CDR1 is MNHEY and CDR2 SVGEGT. This CDR3 has 13 residues. DNA for the CDR3: TGTGCCAGCAGTTGGGACACCTTCTATGGCTACACCTTC. It yields the protein CASSWDTFYGYTF.

A few counts support this clone. V is TRBV7-9 and J is TRBJ1-4; tentative D call: TRBD1 (6 bases). The CDR3 runs to 15 residues. The ends were cut back, 5 bases at V and 3 bases at J, with 13 bases in the middle. Germline-derived CDR1 and CDR2 are SEHNR and FQNEAQ (reference sequence). The CDR3 loop is CASSNRDLPNEKLFF. In DNA, the CDR3 is TGTGCCAGCAGCAACAGGGATTTGCCTAATGAAAAACTGTTTTTT. Variable domain in full (rest from reference TRBV7-9 and TRBJ1-4): DTGVSQNPRHKITKRGQNVTFRCDPISEHNRLYWYRQTLGQGPEFLTYFQNEAQLEKSRLLSDRFSAERPKGSFSTLEIQRTEQGDSAMYLCASSNRDLPNEKLFFGSGTQLSVL.

The chain recombines TRBV2 with TRBJ2-1, with D possibly TRBD2 on 6 matching bases. The CDR3 runs to 14 residues. V shed 5 bases and J shed 7 bases, with 15 bases lying between them. CDR1 SNHLY and CDR2 FYNNEI come from the germline V gene. CDR3 loop: CASSSGEGGNEQFF. In nucleotides, the CDR3 is TGTGCCAGCAGTTCCGGAGAAGGAGGGAATGAGCAGTTCTTC.

This chain connects TRBV7-9 to TRBJ2-7, with D maybe TRBD1 (6 bases). V was clipped by 5 bases and J by 6 bases, with 14 bases between them. Germline CDR1 and CDR2: SEHNR and FQNEAQ (reference sequence). The CDR3 has 13 residues. In nucleotides, the CDR3 is TGTGCCAGCAGCCCCAATAGGGACACCGAGCAGTACTTC. This encodes CASSPNRDTEQYF.

This rearrangement joins TRBV4-2 to TRBJ2-2; D is possibly TRBD2 (6 bases). The germline V gene encodes CDR1 LGHNA and CDR2 YNFKEQ. Trimming removed 7 bases at V and 5 bases at J, with 11 bases between. CDR3 length equals 13 residues. The CDR3 region has the DNA TGTGCCAGCAACCGCGGAGGGACCGGGGAGCTGTTTTTT. Translation: CASNRGGTGELFF.

The chain is built from TRBV11-2 and TRBJ1-2, with D unclear. The CDR3 length is 13 residues. Trimming removed 5 bases from V and 8 bases from J, with 15 bases in between. The germline CDR1 and CDR2 sequences are SGHAT and FQNNGV. DNA for the CDR3: TGTGCCAGCAGCGAGGGTCCATCCCTGGGCTACACCTTC. Its translation is CASSEGPSLGYTF.

The rearrangement uses TRBV5-5 and TRBJ2-7, with no clear D. Trimming left V 2 bases short and J 3 bases short, with 6 bases between. Looked up from germline, CDR1 is SGHKS and CDR2 is YYEKEE (reference sequence). The CDR3 runs 12 residues. This chain's CDR3 is CASSFNVYEQYF. For the CDR3, the DNA is TGTGCCAGCAGCTTCAATGTCTACGAGCAGTACTTC.

The rearrangement joins TRBV6-1 to TRBJ2-5; perhaps TRBD2 as D (7 bases). The CDR3 is made up of 18 amino acids. V lost 3 bases, J lost 2 bases, and 22 bases lay in between. Germline assignment: CDR1 MNHNS and CDR2 SASEGT. The CDR3 sequence: CASSEVPWGREPQETQYF. DNA for the CDR3: TGTGCCAGCAGTGAGGTCCCTTGGGGGCGGGAGCCGCAAGAGACCCAGTACTTC.